This T cell receptor (beta chain) was observed in a study of blood T cell repertoires in COVID-19. Study background: There were acute and convalescent COVID-19 samples, and they came from the United States, Italy and Spain. The cDNA or gDNA used as material had been derived from T cells, B-cell-depleted T cells, or PBMCs.

Ages ranged from roughly 18 to 100 years, with residence in approximately 25 US areas. Methods used by the authors: Nucleated cell number was recorded as an estimate derived from reference gene primer amplification. The assay was immunoSEQ multiplex PCR, and TCRdb's table has in-frame clones only and misses some. The DNA gave D and trimming, while V, J and clone size come from that table. Of some 400,000 clones listed, 80% to 95% are singletons. This sequence was found in a woman aged 35 to 49 who had been exposed to COVID-19. The sample was PBMCs or T cells enriched from blood (not recorded which).

The CDR3 here is CASSALGGLGELFF. CDR3 coding DNA: TGTGCCAGCAGTGCCTTAGGAGGGCTCGGGGAGCTGTTTTTT. The V gene is TRBV6-4, the J gene TRBJ2-2, with D perhaps TRBD2 (6 bases). Trimming stripped 4 bases from V and 7 bases from J, with 13 bases between. This CDR3 region has 14 residues. From germline, CDR1 is MRHNA and CDR2 SNTAGT.